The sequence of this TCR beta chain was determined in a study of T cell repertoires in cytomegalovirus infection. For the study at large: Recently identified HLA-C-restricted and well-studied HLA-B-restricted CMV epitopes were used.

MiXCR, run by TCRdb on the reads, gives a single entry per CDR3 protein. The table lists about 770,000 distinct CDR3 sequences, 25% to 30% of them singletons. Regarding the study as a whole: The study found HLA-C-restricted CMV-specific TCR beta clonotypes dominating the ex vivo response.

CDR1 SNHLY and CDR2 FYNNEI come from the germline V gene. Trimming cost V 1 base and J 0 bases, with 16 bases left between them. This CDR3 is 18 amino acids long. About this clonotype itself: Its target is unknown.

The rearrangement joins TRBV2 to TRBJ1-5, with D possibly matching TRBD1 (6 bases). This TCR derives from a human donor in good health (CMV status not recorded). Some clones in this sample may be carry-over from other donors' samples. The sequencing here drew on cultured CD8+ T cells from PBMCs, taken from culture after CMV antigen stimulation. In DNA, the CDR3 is TGTGCCAGCAGTGAAGACAGGGCGGCCTCTTATAGCAATCAGCCCCAGCATTTT. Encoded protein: CASSEDRAASYSNQPQHF.